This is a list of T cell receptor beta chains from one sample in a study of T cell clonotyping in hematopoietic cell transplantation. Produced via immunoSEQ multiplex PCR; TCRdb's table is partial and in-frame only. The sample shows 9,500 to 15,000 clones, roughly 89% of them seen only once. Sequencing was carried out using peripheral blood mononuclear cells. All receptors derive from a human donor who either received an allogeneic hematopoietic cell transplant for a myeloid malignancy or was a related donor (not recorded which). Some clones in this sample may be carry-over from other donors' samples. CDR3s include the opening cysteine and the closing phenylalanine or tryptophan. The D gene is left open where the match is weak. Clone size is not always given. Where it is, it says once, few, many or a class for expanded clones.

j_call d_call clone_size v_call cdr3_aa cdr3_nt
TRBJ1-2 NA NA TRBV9 CASSAGSGYTF TGTGCCAGCAGCGCTGGTTCTGGCTACACCTTC
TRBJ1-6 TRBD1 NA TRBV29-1 CSVEVGQGSPLHF TGCAGCGTTGAAGTAGGACAGGGATCACCCCTCCACTTT
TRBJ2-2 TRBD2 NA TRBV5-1 CASHLGGVNTGELFF TGCGCCAGCCACCTCGGGGGGGTAAATACCGGGGAGCTGTTTTTT
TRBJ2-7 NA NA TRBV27 CASRPGCEQYF TGTGCCAGCAGACCTGGGTGCGAGCAGTACTTC
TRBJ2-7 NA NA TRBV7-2 CASSLVPQFSYEQYF TGTGCCAGCAGCTTGGTCCCCCAATTCTCCTACGAGCAGTACTTC
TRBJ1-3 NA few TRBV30 CAWSAEGGVVGSGNTIYF TGTGCCTGGAGTGCCGAGGGGGGGGTGGTTGGCTCTGGAAACACCATATATTTT
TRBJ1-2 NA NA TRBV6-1 CASSVGPSGGYTF TGTGCCAGCAGTGTAGGTCCCTCGGGAGGCTACACCTTC
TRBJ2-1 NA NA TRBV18 CASSPSGGGHRYNEQFF TGTGCCAGCTCACCATCAGGGGGGGGGCATCGTTACAATGAGCAGTTCTTC
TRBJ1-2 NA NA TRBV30 CAWSWGDSGYTF TGTGCCTGGAGTTGGGGGGATAGTGGCTACACCTTC
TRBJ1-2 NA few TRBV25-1 CASSLGWGLYGYTF TGTGCCAGCAGTCTCGGCTGGGGACTATATGGCTACACCTTC
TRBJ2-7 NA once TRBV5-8 CASSLGQGSYEQYF TGTGCCAGCAGCTTGGGCCAGGGGTCCTACGAGCAGTACTTC
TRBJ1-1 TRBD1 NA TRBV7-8 CASSFLRGQGLRNTEAFF TGTGCCAGCAGCTTTTTGAGGGGACAGGGGTTAAGGAACACTGAAGCTTTCTTT
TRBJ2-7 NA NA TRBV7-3 CASSSDIGTHNQQYF TGTGCCAGCAGCTCCGACATCGGGACTCACAACCAGCAGTACTTC
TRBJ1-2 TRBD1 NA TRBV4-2 CASRMDRGTNYGYTF TGTGCCAGCAGAATGGACAGGGGAACGAACTATGGCTACACCTTC
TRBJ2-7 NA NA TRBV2 CASSEPWLRAYEQYF TGTGCCAGCAGTGAACCTTGGCTCCGAGCCTACGAGCAGTACTTC
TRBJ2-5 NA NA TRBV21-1 CASSKEKLAGHQETQYF TGTGCCAGCAGCAAAGAGAAGCTAGCGGGGCACCAAGAGACCCAGTACTTC
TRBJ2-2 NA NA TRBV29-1 CSADRSNTGELFF TGCAGCGCAGACAGGTCGAACACCGGGGAGCTGTTTTTT
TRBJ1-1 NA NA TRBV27 CASRNDGVNTEAFF TGTGCCAGCAGAAATGACGGAGTGAACACTGAAGCTTTCTTT
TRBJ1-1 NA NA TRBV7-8 CASSLSRTGAFF TGTGCCAGCAGCTTAAGCCGAACTGGAGCTTTCTTT
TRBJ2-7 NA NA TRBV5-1 CASSWGGTGGYEQYF TGCGCCAGCAGCTGGGGGGGGACAGGTGGGTACGAGCAGTACTTC
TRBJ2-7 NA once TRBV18 CASSPPISYEQYF TGTGCCAGCTCACCACCAATTAGCTACGAGCAGTACTTC
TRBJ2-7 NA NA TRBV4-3 CASSPSLVSYEQYF TGCGCCAGCAGCCCAAGTCTGGTTTCCTACGAGCAGTACTTC
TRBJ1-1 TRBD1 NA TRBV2 CASTDRGNTEAFF TGTGCCAGTACTGACAGGGGGAACACTGAAGCTTTCTTT
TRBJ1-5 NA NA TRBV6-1 CASSATGPGQPQHF TGTGCCAGCAGCGCAACAGGGCCGGGGCAGCCCCAGCATTTT
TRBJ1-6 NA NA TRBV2 CASSDVGENSPLHF TGTGCCAGCAGTGATGTGGGAGAGAATTCACCCCTCCACTTT
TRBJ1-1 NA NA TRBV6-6 CASSYARGRQGTEAFF TGTGCCAGCAGTTACGCCCGGGGGCGACAAGGCACTGAAGCTTTCTTT
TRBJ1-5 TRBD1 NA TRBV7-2 CASSLNGARGTSNQPQHF TGTGCCAGCAGCTTAAACGGCGCCAGGGGGACTAGCAATCAGCCCCAGCATTTT
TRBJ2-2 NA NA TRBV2 CASADWNTGELFF TGTGCCAGCGCGGACTGGAACACCGGGGAGCTGTTTTTT
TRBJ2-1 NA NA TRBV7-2 CASSLGGAPLNEQFF TGTGCCAGCAGCTTAGGAGGGGCCCCTCTCAATGAGCAGTTCTTC
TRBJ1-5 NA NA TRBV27 CASSLGHSNQPQHF TGTGCCAGCAGTTTGGGGCATAGCAATCAGCCCCAGCATTTT
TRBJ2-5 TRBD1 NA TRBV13 CASSSGTGKETQYF TGTGCCAGCAGCTCCGGGACAGGGAAAGAGACCCAGTACTTC
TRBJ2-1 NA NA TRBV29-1 CSAVPGNEQFF TGCAGCGCCGTTCCAGGGAATGAGCAGTTCTTC
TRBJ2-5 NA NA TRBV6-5 CASSYNGETQYF TGTGCCAGCAGTTACAATGGGGAGACCCAGTACTTC
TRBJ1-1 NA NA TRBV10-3 CAIMGGSEAFF TGTGCCATCATGGGGGGTTCGGAAGCTTTCTTT
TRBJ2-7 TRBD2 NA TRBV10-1 CASSESSGGASYEQYF TGCGCCAGCAGTGAGTCGAGCGGGGGGGCATCCTACGAGCAGTACTTC
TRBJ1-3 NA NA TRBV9 CASSRTASSGNTIYF TGTGCCAGCAGTAGGACAGCAAGCTCTGGAAACACCATATATTTT
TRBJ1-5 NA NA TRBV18 CASSPRSNQPQHF TGTGCCAGCTCACCACGGAGCAATCAGCCCCAGCATTTT
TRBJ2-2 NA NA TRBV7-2 CASRPPQGNTGELFF TGTGCCAGCAGACCCCCACAGGGGAACACCGGGGAGCTGTTTTTT
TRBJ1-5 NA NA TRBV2 CASSYDSYSNQPQHF TGTGCCAGCAGTTACGACAGTTATAGCAATCAGCCCCAGCATTTT
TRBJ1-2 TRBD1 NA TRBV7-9 CASSLAGQGRFSGYTF TGTGCCAGCAGCTTAGCAGGACAGGGAAGATTCTCTGGCTACACCTTC